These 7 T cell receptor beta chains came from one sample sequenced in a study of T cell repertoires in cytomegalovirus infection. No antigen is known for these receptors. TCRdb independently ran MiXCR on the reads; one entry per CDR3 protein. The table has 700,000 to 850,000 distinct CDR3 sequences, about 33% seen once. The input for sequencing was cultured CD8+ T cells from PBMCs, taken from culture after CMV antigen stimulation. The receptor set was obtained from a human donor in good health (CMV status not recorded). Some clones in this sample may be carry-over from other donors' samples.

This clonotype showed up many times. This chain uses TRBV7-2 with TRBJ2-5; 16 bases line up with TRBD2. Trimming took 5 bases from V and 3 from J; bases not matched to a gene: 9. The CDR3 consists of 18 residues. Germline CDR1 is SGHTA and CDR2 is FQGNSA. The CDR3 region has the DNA TGTGCCAGCAGCCTGCTGGGACTAGCGGGGGGGCACGAAGAGACCCAGTACTTC. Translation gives CASSLLGLAGGHEETQYF. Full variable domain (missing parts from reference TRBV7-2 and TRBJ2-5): GAGVSQSPSNKVTEKGKDVELRCDPISGHTALYWYRQSLGQGLEFLIYFQGNSAPDKSGLPSDRFSAERTGGSVSTLTIQRTQQEDSAVYLCASSLLGLAGGHEETQYFGPGTRLLVL.

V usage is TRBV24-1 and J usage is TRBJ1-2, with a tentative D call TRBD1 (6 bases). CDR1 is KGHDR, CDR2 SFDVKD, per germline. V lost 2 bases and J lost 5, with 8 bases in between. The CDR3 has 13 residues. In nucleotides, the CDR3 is TGTGCCACCAGTGATTATGGACAGTATGGCTACACCTTC. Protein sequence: CATSDYGQYGYTF.

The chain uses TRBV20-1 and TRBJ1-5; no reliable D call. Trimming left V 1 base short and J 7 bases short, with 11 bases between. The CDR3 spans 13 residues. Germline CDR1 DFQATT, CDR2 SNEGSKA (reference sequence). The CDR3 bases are TGCAGTGCTAGAGCTAGAGGGCAACAGCCCCAGCATTTT. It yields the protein CSARARGQQPQHF.

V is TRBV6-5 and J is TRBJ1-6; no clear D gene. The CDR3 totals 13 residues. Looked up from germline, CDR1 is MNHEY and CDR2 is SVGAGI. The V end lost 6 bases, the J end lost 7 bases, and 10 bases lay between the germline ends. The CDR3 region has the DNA TGTGCCAGCAGCTTACACGGAAATTCACCCCTCCACTTT. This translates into CASSLHGNSPLHF.

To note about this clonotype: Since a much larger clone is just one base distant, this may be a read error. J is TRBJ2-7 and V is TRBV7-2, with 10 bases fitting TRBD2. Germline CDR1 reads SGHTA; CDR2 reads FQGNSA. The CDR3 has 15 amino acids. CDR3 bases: TGTGCCAACAGCTCGGCTAGCGGGGGACTGTACGAGCAGTACTTC. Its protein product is CANSSASGGLYEQYF. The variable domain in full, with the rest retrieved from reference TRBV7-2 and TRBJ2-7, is GAGVSQSPSNKVTEKGKDVELRCDPISGHTALYWYRQSLGQGLEFLIYFQGNSAPDKSGLPSDRFSAERTGGSVSTLTIQRTQQEDSAVYLCANSSASGGLYEQYFGPGTRLTVT.

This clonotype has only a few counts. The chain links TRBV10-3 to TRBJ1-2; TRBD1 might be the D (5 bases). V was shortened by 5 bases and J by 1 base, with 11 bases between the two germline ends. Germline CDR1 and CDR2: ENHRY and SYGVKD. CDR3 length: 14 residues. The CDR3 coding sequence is TGTGCCATCAGTCCCTCGGGACGTAACTATGGCTACACCTTC. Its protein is CAISPSGRNYGYTF.

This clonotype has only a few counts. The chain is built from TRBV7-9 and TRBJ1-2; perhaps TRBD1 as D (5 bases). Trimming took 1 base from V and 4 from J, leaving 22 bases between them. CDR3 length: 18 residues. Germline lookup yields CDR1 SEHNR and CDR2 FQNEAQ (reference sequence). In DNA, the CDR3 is TGTGCCAGCAGCTTAGTATTTGCGGGGCTTGGGACTCGCTATGGCTACACCTTC. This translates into CASSLVFAGLGTRYGYTF.